Listed below are T cell receptor beta chains from one sample, sequenced in a study of shared clonotypes between healthy human individuals. This table comes from immunoSEQ multiplex PCR, and its TCRdb copy is limited to in-frame clones, with some not included. This sample carries approximately 1.5 million clones, about 98.5% of them seen once, and the ten largest clones take 0.3% to 0.45%. Sequencing used naive CD4+ T cells sorted from blood. Receptors originate from a man under 40 in good health. CDR3s include the opening cysteine and the closing phenylalanine or tryptophan. A D gene is named only where the DNA matches it firmly. Clone size is shown for a subset of rows, as once, few, many or a class of expanded clone.

NA	TRBJ2-1	TRBV6-6	NA	TGTGCCAGCAGTTACCCGGGCTCCTACAATGAGCAGTTCTTC	CASSYPGSYNEQFF
NA	TRBJ2-7	TRBV9	few	TGTGCCAGCAGCGTAGTTGGGGGCGAGCAGTACTTC	CASSVVGGEQYF
TRBD1	TRBJ2-5	TRBV19	NA	TGTGCCAGTAGTATCCTCACAGGGGTCCTAGAGACCCAGTACTTC	CASSILTGVLETQYF
NA	TRBJ2-2	TRBV7-6	NA	TGTGCCAGCAGCTTAGGCCAAGATTCACGCACCGGGGAGCTGTTTTTT	CASSLGQDSRTGELFF
NA	TRBJ2-6	TRBV29-1	NA	TGCAGCGTTGAAGGATCGGGGGCCAACGTCCTGACTTTC	CSVEGSGANVLTF
TRBD2	TRBJ2-7	TRBV19	NA	TGTGCCAGTAGTATGTTTCCTAGCGGGAGGAGTTTCAACGAGCAGTACTTC	CASSMFPSGRSFNEQYF
NA	TRBJ2-5	TRBV18	NA	TGTGCCAGCTCACCAATAATAGGCCGCAGGCAAGAGACCCAGTACTTC	CASSPIIGRRQETQYF
TRBD1	TRBJ2-4	TRBV2	once	TGTGCCAGCAGCGGTTTAGCTCGGGACAGGGTGATTAAAAACATTCAGTACTTC	CASSGLARDRVIKNIQYF
TRBD2	TRBJ2-1	TRBV7-2	NA	TGTGCCAGCAGCTTAGTGACTAGCGTTAACAATGAGCAGTTCTTC	CASSLVTSVNNEQFF
NA	TRBJ1-4	TRBV28	NA	TGTGCCAGCACCTCCAGTCGGGAAAAACTGTTTTTT	CASTSSREKLFF
TRBD1	TRBJ2-7	TRBV18	NA	TGTGCCAGCTCACTTGTTCCGGGACAGGGGAACTACGAGCAGTACTTC	CASSLVPGQGNYEQYF
NA	TRBJ2-1	TRBV29-1	NA	TGCAGCGTTGTCGGGGAGAGCAATGAGCAGTTCTTC	CSVVGESNEQFF
NA	TRBJ2-7	TRBV5-6	once	TGTGCCAGCAGCTTGGGATCCGGCGAGCAGTACTTC	CASSLGSGEQYF
NA	TRBJ2-1	TRBV5-1	NA	TGCGCCAGCAGCTTAACTAGCCACACCTACAATGAGCAGTTCTTC	CASSLTSHTYNEQFF
NA	TRBJ1-4	TRBV9	NA	TGTGCCAGCAGCGTGTCGGGCCAGGAGAATGAAAAACTGTTTTTT	CASSVSGQENEKLFF
TRBD1	TRBJ2-2	TRBV10-3	NA	TGTGCCATCAGTGACAGGGGGTTAGGGACCGGGGAGCTGTTTTTT	CAISDRGLGTGELFF
NA	TRBJ2-3	TRBV1	NA	TGCACCAGCAGCCCGCGGGAGCATGAAGATACGCAGTATTTT	CTSSPREHEDTQYF
TRBD2	TRBJ2-7	TRBV28	NA	TGTGCCAGCAGTCTACTAGCGGGAGCAGGGTACGAGCAGTACTTC	CASSLLAGAGYEQYF
NA	TRBJ2-7	TRBV19	NA	TGTGCCAGTAGTATAGAACCGGGACACCTATACGAGCAGTACTTC	CASSIEPGHLYEQYF
NA	TRBJ1-1	TRBV5-4	NA	TGTGCCAGCAGCTTCCGCACAATGATGAACACTGAAGCTTTCTTT	CASSFRTMMNTEAFF
NA	TRBJ2-1	TRBV6-1	NA	TGTGCCAGCACGGAAAATTACTACAATGAGCAGTTCTTC	CASTENYYNEQFF
TRBD2	TRBJ2-7	TRBV11-2	NA	TGTGCCAGCAGCTTATGGGGCGGGAGTAGCTACGAGCAGTACTTC	CASSLWGGSSYEQYF
NA	TRBJ2-3	TRBV9	NA	TGTGCCAGCAGCTCCCCCGGGTTGCAGTATTTT	CASSSPGLQYF
NA	TRBJ1-5	TRBV11-2	NA	TGTGCCAGCCGGAGACAAGGAGTAGGCAATCAGCCCCAGCATTTT	CASRRQGVGNQPQHF
TRBD1	TRBJ2-6	TRBV5-1	NA	TGCGCCAGCAGCTCCGGGGACAGGGGGTTGTCGTCTGGGGCCAACGTCCTGACTTTC	CASSSGDRGLSSGANVLTF
NA	TRBJ1-3	TRBV6-5	NA	TGTGCCAGCAGCCCTACCAACTCTGGAAACACCATATATTTT	CASSPTNSGNTIYF
NA	TRBJ1-1	TRBV29-1	NA	TGCAGCGTTGAAGAGGGTGTGAACACTGAAGCTTTCTTT	CSVEEGVNTEAFF
TRBD1	TRBJ2-5	TRBV19	NA	TGTGCCAGTAAGGCCAGGGGGCCTGAGACCCAGTACTTC	CASKARGPETQYF
NA	TRBJ1-2	TRBV28	NA	TGTGCCAGCAGTTTAATCCCCGCAGGGTATGGCTACACCTTC	CASSLIPAGYGYTF
TRBD1	TRBJ1-5	TRBV19	NA	TGTGCCAGTAGTATTCTGGGACAGGTGGGCAATCAGCCCCAGCATTTT	CASSILGQVGNQPQHF
TRBD2	TRBJ2-5	TRBV19	NA	TGTGCCAGTAGTAACTTTGGGACTAGCCAAGAGACCCAGTACTTC	CASSNFGTSQETQYF
TRBD1	TRBJ2-3	TRBV7-9	NA	TGTGCCAGCAGCTCGAGAACCGGGACAGCGTTGCGCACAGATACGCAGTATTTT	CASSSRTGTALRTDTQYF
NA	TRBJ1-2	TRBV9	once	TGTGCCAGCAGCAGGGGAGGACAGCTACAATTTAACTATGGCTACACCTTC	CASSRGGQLQFNYGYTF
NA	TRBJ2-1	TRBV30	NA	TGTGCCTGGAGAGAGGGGTGGGATGAGCAGTTCTTC	CAWREGWDEQFF
TRBD1	TRBJ2-7	TRBV20-1	NA	TGCAGTCCGGGACAGAGAGACGAGCAGTACTTC	CSPGQRDEQYF
NA	TRBJ1-1	TRBV5-1	NA	TGCGCCAGCAGCTTGGAAAGGGGGGGAATGAACACTGAAGCTTTCTTT	CASSLERGGMNTEAFF
TRBD1	TRBJ2-1	TRBV25-1	NA	TGTGCCAGCAGTGAAACGGCAGGGGGTGTGGATGAGCAGTTCTTC	CASSETAGGVDEQFF
NA	TRBJ2-3	TRBV5-6	NA	TGTGCCAGCAGGGACCAAAGCACAGATACGCAGTATTTT	CASRDQSTDTQYF
TRBD1	TRBJ2-4	TRBV7-9	NA	TGTGCCAGCAGTACAGGGGGCGGACCCAAAAACATTCAGTACTTC	CASSTGGGPKNIQYF
TRBD1	TRBJ1-2	TRBV29-1	NA	TGCAGCGTCTTGAGGGACCGTCTGGACAGGGGGTTCTATGGCTACACCTTC	CSVLRDRLDRGFYGYTF
TRBD1	TRBJ1-4	TRBV18	NA	TGTGCCAGCTCAACGAGGACAGGGGGGGCCGAAAAACTGTTTTTT	CASSTRTGGAEKLFF
TRBD1	TRBJ1-5	TRBV6-1	NA	TGTGCCAGCAGTGAAAAGACTACAGGGGAGACTAATCAGCCCCAGCATTTT	CASSEKTTGETNQPQHF
NA	TRBJ2-1	TRBV2	NA	TGTGCCAGCAGTGAAGCGCTTATCGACAATGAGCAGTTCTTC	CASSEALIDNEQFF
NA	TRBJ2-4	TRBV7-9	NA	TGTGCCAGCAGCTTGGTAGCCAAAAACATTCAGTACTTC	CASSLVAKNIQYF
TRBD1	TRBJ2-7	TRBV5-1	NA	TGCGCCAGCAGCTTAGAGACAGGGGATAGGGTCTACGAGCAGTACTTC	CASSLETGDRVYEQYF
TRBD1	TRBJ2-7	TRBV5-4	NA	TGTGCCAGCAGCTTGTTACAGGGGGTCTCCTACGAGCAGTACTTC	CASSLLQGVSYEQYF
TRBD2	TRBJ2-2	TRBV18	NA	TGTGCCAGCTCACCTCTAGCGGGAGCGATCACCGGGGAGCTGTTTTTT	CASSPLAGAITGELFF
NA	TRBJ2-1	TRBV21-1	NA	TGTGCCAGCAGCAAAGCAGGGCACAAGGGCTCCTACAATGAGCAGTTCTTC	CASSKAGHKGSYNEQFF
TRBD1	TRBJ2-2	TRBV23-1	NA	TGCGCCAGCAGTCCACGACAGGGTGTTCCGGAGCTGTTTTTT	CASSPRQGVPELFF
TRBD2	TRBJ2-1	TRBV5-1	NA	TGCGCCAGCAGCTTAGGACTAGCAGCCTACAATGAGCAGTTCTTC	CASSLGLAAYNEQFF
TRBD2	TRBJ2-2	TRBV5-1	NA	TGCGCCAGCAGCCGACTAGCGGGAAAAACCGGGGAGCTGTTTTTT	CASSRLAGKTGELFF
NA	TRBJ2-7	TRBV7-8	NA	TGTGCCAGCAGCTTGCGATACGAGCAGTACTTC	CASSLRYEQYF
NA	TRBJ1-3	TRBV4-2	NA	TGTGCCAGCAGCCAAGATGATAGGCCGGCCATCACTTCTGGAAACACCATATATTTT	CASSQDDRPAITSGNTIYF